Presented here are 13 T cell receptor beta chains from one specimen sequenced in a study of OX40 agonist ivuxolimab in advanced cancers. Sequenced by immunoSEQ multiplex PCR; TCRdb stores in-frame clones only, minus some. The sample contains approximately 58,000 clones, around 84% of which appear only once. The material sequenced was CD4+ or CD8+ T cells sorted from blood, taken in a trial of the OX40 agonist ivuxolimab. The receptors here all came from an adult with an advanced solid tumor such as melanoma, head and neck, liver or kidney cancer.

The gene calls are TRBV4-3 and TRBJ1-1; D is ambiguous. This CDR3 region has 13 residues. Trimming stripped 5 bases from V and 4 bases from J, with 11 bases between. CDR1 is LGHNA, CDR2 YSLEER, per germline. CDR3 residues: CASSVGGFTEAFF. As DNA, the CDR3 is TGCGCCAGCAGCGTGGGAGGTTTCACTGAAGCTTTCTTT.

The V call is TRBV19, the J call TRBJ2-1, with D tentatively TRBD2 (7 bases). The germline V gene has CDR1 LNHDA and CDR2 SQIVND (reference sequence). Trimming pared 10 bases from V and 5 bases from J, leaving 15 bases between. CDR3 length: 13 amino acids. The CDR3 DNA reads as TGTGCCACAGGGGAGGGTTCCAACAATGAGCAGTTCTTC. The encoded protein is CATGEGSNNEQFF.

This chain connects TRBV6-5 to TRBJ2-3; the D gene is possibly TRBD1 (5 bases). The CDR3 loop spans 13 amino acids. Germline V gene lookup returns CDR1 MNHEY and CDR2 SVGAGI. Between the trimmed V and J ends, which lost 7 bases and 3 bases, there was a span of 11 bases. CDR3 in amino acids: CASNQGLTDTQYF. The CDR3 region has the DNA TGTGCCAGCAACCAGGGATTGACAGATACGCAGTATTTT.

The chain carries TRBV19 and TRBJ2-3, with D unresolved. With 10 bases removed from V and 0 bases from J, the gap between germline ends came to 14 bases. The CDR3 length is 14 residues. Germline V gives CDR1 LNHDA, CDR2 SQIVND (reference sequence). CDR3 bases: TGTGCCACCACAGACCGTGCTAGCACAGATACGCAGTATTTT. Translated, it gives CATTDRASTDTQYF. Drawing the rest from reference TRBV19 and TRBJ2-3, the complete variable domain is DGGITQSPKYLFRKEGQNVTLSCEQNLNHDAMYWYRQDPGQGLRLIYYSQIVNDFQKGDIAEGYSVSREKKESFPLTVTSAQKNPTAFYLCATTDRASTDTQYFGPGTRLTVL.

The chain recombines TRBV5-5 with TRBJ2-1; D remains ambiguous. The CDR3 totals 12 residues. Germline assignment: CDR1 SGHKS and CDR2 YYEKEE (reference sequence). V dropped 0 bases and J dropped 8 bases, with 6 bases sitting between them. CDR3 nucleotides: TGTGCCAGCAGCTTGGCCCAGGATGAGCAGTTCTTC. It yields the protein CASSLAQDEQFF.

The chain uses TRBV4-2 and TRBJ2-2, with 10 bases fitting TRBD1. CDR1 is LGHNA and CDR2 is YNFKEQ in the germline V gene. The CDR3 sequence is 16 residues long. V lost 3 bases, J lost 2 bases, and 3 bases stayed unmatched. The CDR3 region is CASSQGQGPNTGELFF. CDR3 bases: TGTGCCAGCAGCCAGGGACAGGGGCCCAACACCGGGGAGCTGTTTTTT.

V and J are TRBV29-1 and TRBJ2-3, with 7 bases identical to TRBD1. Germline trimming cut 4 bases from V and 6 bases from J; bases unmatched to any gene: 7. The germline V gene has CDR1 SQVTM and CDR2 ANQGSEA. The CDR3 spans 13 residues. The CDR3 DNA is TGCAGCGTTGGGGCAGGGGGTTTGGATACGCAGTATTTT. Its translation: CSVGAGGLDTQYF.

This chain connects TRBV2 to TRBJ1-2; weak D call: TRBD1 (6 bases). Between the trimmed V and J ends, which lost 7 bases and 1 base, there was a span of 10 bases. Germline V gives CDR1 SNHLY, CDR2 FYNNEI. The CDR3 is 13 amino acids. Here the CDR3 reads CASTRGGNYGYTF. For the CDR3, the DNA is TGTGCCAGCACTCGAGGGGGTAACTATGGCTACACCTTC. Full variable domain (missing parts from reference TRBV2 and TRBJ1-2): EPEVTQTPSHQVTQMGQEVILRCVPISNHLYFYWYRQILGQKVEFLVSFYNNEISEKSEIFDDQFSVERPDGSNFTLKIRSTKLEDSAMYFCASTRGGNYGYTFGSGTRLTVV.

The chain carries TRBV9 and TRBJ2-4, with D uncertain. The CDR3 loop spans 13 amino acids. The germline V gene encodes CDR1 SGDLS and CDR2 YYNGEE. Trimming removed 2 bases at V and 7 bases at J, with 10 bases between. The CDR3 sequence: CASSVGGVNIQYF. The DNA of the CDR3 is TGTGCCAGCAGCGTGGGTGGGGTGAACATTCAGTACTTC.

The CDR3 bases are TGCGCCAGCAGCCAAGTACCATCCCGAGTCGGCGTGGTGGACACCATATATTTT. This translates into CASSQVPSRVGVVDTIYF. The chain recombines TRBV4-1 with TRBJ1-3; D remains unclear. Deletions cut 1 base from V and 8 bases from J, with 24 bases between. The CDR3 is 18 amino acids. Germline lookup yields CDR1 MGHRA and CDR2 YSYEKL.

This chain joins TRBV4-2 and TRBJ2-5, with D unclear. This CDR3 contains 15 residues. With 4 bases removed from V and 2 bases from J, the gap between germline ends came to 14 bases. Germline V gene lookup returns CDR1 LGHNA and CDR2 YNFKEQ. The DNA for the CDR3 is TGTGCCAGCAGCCTCTCCGAAGGCCCGCAAGAGACCCAGTACTTC. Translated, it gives CASSLSEGPQETQYF.

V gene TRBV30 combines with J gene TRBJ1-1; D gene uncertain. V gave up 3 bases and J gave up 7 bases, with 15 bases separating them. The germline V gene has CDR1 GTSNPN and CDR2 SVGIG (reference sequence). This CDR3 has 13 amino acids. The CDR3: CAWRDLPVGEAFF. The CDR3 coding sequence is TGTGCCTGGAGGGACTTGCCAGTGGGTGAAGCTTTCTTT.

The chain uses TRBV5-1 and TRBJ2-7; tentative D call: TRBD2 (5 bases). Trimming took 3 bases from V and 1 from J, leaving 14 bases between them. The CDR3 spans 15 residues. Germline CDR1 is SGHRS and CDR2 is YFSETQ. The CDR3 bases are TGCGCCAGCAGCTCCTCGTCGAGGGTTTCCTACGAGCAGTACTTC. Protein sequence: CASSSSSRVSYEQYF.